Listed below are T cell receptor beta chains from one sample, sequenced in a study of blood T cell repertoires in COVID-19. Generated by immunoSEQ multiplex PCR, the TCRdb table keeps only in-frame clones and is missing some. The sample consists of hundreds of thousands of clones, over 75% of them appearing once. Sequencing was performed on peripheral blood. The receptor set was obtained from a woman in her forties or fifties who had recovered from COVID-19. The CDR3 runs from the conserved cysteine through the conserved F or W. The order of the fields is D gene, J gene, clone size, V gene, CDR3 protein, CDR3 DNA. A D gene is named only where the DNA matches it firmly. Size values are once, few and many counts, or a class for expanded clones, and some rows have none.

TRBD2	TRBJ2-3	.	TRBV27	CASSWLSGRDTQYF	TGTGCCAGCAGTTGGTTGAGCGGGAGGGATACGCAGTATTTT
TRBD1	TRBJ2-7	once	TRBV2	CASSAGQGGYEQYF	TGTGCCAGCAGTGCAGGACAGGGGGGCTACGAGCAGTACTTC
TRBD1	TRBJ2-1	.	TRBV11-2	CASSKTHGTGLVEQFF	TGTGCCAGCAGCAAGACCCACGGGACAGGGCTTGTTGAGCAGTTCTTC
.	TRBJ2-7	.	TRBV28	CASSLGAISYEQYF	TGTGCCAGCAGTTTAGGGGCAATCTCCTACGAGCAGTACTTC
.	TRBJ1-1	.	TRBV11-2	CASSLAGAVTEAFF	TGTGCCAGCAGCTTAGCTGGAGCGGTCACTGAAGCTTTCTTT
TRBD2	TRBJ2-7	few	TRBV2	CASSETGTKTVEQYF	TGTGCCAGCAGTGAAACCGGGACTAAGACGGTCGAGCAGTACTTC
.	TRBJ1-1	.	TRBV12-3/TRBV12-4	CASSLRENTEAFF	TGTGCCAGCAGTTTGCGGGAGAACACTGAAGCTTTCTTT
.	TRBJ2-3	.	TRBV11-3	CASSLNPGVRTDTQYF	TGTGCCAGCAGTTTGAACCCCGGGGTGCGCACAGATACGCAGTATTTT
TRBD2	TRBJ2-7	.	TRBV19	CASSTASGASYEQYF	TGTGCCAGTAGTACGGCTAGCGGGGCCTCCTACGAGCAGTACTTC
.	TRBJ1-2	.	TRBV7-9	CASTSVQKAFGYTF	TGTGCCAGCACCTCCGTACAGAAGGCGTTTGGCTACACCTTC
.	TRBJ2-1	.	TRBV24-1	CATSAQRTVGGEQFF	TGTGCCACCAGCGCCCAACGGACAGTAGGAGGTGAGCAGTTCTTC
TRBD1	TRBJ1-1	.	TRBV19	CASSQPGTAQGIHTEAFF	TGTGCCAGTAGCCAACCTGGGACAGCCCAGGGGATTCACACTGAAGCTTTCTTT
.	TRBJ2-1	.	TRBV24-1	CATSVGQNALQSTYNEQFF	TGTGCCACCAGTGTGGGTCAGAACGCCCTACAGAGTACCTACAATGAGCAGTTCTTC
.	TRBJ1-2	.	TRBV9	CASSISKEDYGYTF	TGTGCCAGCAGTATCTCAAAGGAGGACTATGGCTACACCTTC
TRBD1	TRBJ2-3	.	TRBV7-9	CASSLDRGKTDTQYF	TGTGCCAGCAGCTTAGACAGGGGAAAGACAGATACGCAGTATTTT
TRBD2	TRBJ2-3	.	TRBV2	CASRGGLAELTDTQYF	TGTGCCAGCAGAGGAGGACTAGCGGAGCTTACAGATACGCAGTATTTT